This TCR beta chain was sequenced in a study of vaccination and CD4 T cells after COVID-19. Comment on this clonotype: Its antigen is not identified.

The Oncomine TCR Beta short-read assay was applied to DNA of cultured CD4+ T cells. TCRdb redid the calling of the PCR reads with MiXCR, one entry per CDR3 protein. The sample records a few thousand distinct CDR3 sequences, 32% being singletons. The treatment: roughly 10-day PBMC culture with coronavirus spike peptide pools or control peptides (ViraFEST assay). The V gene lost 4 bases and the J gene lost 2 bases, with 19 bases spanning the gap. This CDR3 is built from 17 residues. Looked up from germline, CDR1 is MNHNS and CDR2 is SASEGT. The clonotype originates from a human donor who had recovered from COVID-19. The chain is built from TRBV6-1 and TRBJ2-3; D unresolved. Sequenced: CD4+ T cells from blood, cultured in vitro. DNA for the CDR3: TGTGCCAGCAGTGCCCCGGGTTCCCGAAACCCCACAGATACGCAGTATTTT. Protein product: CASSAPGSRNPTDTQYF.